This T cell receptor beta chain was recorded in a study of molecular identifiers for immune sequencing clone quantification. General study results and limits: Naive cells had under 1% of molecules in clones above 20 RNA copies, effectors over 99%. Jurkat TCR RNA spiked in from one cell could reportedly be detected among one million naive cells.

Trimming pared 6 bases from V and 2 bases from J, leaving 13 bases between. The CDR3 is 14 amino acids. In germline, CDR1 is LGHDT, CDR2 YNNKEL (reference sequence). Previously described methods with listed TCR primers produced the bulk TCR libraries. TCRdb recomputed calls from the PCR reads with MiXCR, one row per CDR3 protein. Of about 510,000 distinct CDR3 sequences in the sample, around 23% were seen once. Sorting recovered naive CD8 T cells on a CD8+CD4-CCR7+CD45RA+ profile. As for this clonotype: Its antigen is unknown.

This chain connects TRBV3-1 to TRBJ1-1; D is undetermined. The specimen was naive CD8+ T cells from blood, with Jurkat cell RNA spiked in. Subset described: FACS-sorted CD8+CD4-CCR7+CD45RA+ naive T cells. This clonotype originated in a human donor in good health. Some libraries in this study had Jurkat cell RNA spiked in. The chain's CDR3 is CASSSLGRNTEAFF. The CDR3 DNA is TGTGCCAGCAGTTCATTAGGTCGAAACACTGAAGCTTTCTTT.